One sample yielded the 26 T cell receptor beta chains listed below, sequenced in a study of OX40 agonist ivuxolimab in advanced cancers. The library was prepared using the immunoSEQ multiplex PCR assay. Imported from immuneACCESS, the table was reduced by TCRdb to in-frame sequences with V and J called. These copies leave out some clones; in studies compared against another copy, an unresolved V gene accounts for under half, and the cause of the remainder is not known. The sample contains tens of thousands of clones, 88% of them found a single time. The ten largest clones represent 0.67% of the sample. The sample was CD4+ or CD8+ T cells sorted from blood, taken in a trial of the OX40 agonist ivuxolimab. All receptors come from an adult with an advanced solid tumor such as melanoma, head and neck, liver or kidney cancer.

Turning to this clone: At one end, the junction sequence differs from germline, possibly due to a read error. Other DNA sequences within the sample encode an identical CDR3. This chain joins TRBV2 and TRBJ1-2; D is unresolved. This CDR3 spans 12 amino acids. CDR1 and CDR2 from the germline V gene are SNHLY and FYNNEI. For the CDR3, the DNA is TGTGCCAGCAGTGATGTGGTGGGCGATGAATCCTTT. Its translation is CASSDVVGDESF.

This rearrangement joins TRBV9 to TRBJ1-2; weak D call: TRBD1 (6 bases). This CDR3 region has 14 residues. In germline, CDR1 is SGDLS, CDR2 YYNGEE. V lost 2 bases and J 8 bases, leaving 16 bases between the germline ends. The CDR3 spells CASSVGSRGGGYTF. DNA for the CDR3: TGTGCCAGCAGCGTGGGATCCAGGGGTGGGGGCTACACCTTC.

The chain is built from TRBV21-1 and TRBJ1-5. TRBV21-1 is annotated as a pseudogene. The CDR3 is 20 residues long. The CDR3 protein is CASSKALSRRDVQSNQPQHF. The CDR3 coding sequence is TGTGCCAGCAGCAAAGCGCTTTCGAGGAGGGACGTACAAAGCAATCAGCCCCAGCATTTT.

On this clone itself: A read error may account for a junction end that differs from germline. This CDR3 is CASSFGGNTRELFF. DNA of the CDR3: TGTGCCAGCAGCTTCGGGGGAAACACCAGGGAGCTGTTTTTT. The chain couples TRBV5-6 to TRBJ2-2; D might be TRBD2 (6 bases). CDR1 SGHDT and CDR2 YYEEEE come from the germline V gene. CDR3 size: 14 residues.

CDR3 nucleotides: TGTGCAAGTCGCTTGGAACACGACAGGGCGGTTGAAAACACCATATATTTT. It yields the protein CASRLEHDRAVENTIYF. This chain joins TRBV12-2 and TRBJ1-3; the table's D call TRBD1 went unverified against the DNA. TRBV12-2 corresponds to a pseudogene. The CDR3 sequence is 17 residues long.

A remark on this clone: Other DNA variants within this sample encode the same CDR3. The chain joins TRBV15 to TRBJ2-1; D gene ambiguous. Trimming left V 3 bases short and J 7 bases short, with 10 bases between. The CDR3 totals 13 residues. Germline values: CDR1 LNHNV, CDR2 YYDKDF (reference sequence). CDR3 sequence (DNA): TGTGCCACCAGCAGGGCCCGATTGAATGAGCAGTTCTTC. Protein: CATSRARLNEQFF.

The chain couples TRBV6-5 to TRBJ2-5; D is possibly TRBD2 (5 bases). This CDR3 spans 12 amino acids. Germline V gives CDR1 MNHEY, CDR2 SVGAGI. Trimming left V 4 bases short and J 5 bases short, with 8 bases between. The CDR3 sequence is CASSSSGETQYF. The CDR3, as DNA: TGTGCCAGCAGTTCCTCGGGGGAGACCCAGTACTTC.

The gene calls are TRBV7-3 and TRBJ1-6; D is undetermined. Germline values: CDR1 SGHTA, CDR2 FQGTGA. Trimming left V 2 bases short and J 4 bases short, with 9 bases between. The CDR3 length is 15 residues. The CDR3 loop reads CASSLSGRYNSPLHF. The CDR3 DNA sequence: TGTGCCAGCAGCTTATCTGGACGGTATAATTCACCCCTCCACTTT.

DNA of the CDR3: TGCGCCAGCAGCTCCGGAGGGCCCGGCACAGATACGCAGTATTTT. This encodes CASSSGGPGTDTQYF. The V gene is TRBV5-1, the J gene TRBJ2-3; D may be TRBD2 (6 bases). Trimming took 3 bases from V and 1 from J, leaving 12 bases between them. The CDR3 is 15 residues long. Germline CDR1 is SGHRS and CDR2 is YFSETQ.

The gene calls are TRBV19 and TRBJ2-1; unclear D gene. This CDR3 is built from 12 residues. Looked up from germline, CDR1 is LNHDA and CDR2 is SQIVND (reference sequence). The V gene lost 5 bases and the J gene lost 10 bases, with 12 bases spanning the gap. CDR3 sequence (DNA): TGTGCCAGTAGTTCCCCCCCATGGGAGCAGTTCTTC. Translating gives CASSSPPWEQFF. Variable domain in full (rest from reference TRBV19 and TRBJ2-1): DGGITQSPKYLFRKEGQNVTLSCEQNLNHDAMYWYRQDPGQGLRLIYYSQIVNDFQKGDIAEGYSVSREKKESFPLTVTSAQKNPTAFYLCASSSPPWEQFFGPGTRLTVL.

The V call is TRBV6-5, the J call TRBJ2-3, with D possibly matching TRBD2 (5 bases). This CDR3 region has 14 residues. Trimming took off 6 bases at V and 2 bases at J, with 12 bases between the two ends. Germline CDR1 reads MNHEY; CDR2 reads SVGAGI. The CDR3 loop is CASRTRTSTDTQYF. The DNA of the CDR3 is TGTGCCAGCAGGACCCGGACTTCCACAGATACGCAGTATTTT.

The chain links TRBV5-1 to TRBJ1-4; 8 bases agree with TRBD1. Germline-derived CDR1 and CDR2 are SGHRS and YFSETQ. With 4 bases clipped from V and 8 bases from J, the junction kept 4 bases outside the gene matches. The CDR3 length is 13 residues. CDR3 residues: CASSPRTGEKLFF. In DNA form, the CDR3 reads TGCGCCAGCAGCCCCCGGACAGGGGAAAAACTGTTTTTT.

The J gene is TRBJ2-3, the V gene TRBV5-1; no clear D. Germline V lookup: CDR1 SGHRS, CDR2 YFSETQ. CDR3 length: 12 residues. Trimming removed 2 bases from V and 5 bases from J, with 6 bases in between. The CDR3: CASSLTLDTQYF. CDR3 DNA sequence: TGCGCCAGCAGCTTAACCCTAGATACGCAGTATTTT. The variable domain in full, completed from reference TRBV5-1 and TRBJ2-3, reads KAGVTQTPRYLIKTRGQQVTLSCSPISGHRSVSWYQQTPGQGLQFLFEYFSETQRNKGNFPGRFSGRQFSNSRSEMNVSTLELGDSALYLCASSLTLDTQYFGPGTRLTVL.

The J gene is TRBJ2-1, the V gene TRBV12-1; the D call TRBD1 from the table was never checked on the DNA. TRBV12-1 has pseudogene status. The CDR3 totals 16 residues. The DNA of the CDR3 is TGTGCCAGCAGCTTTGGGGTACGCCAGGGAAACAATGAGCAGTTCTTC. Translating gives CASSFGVRQGNNEQFF.

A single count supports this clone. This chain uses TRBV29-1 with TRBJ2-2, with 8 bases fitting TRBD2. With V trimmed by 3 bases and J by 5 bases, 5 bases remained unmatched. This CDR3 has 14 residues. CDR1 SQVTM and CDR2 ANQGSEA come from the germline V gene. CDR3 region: CSVDPSGSTGELFF. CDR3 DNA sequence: TGCAGCGTTGACCCTAGCGGGTCGACCGGGGAGCTGTTTTTT.

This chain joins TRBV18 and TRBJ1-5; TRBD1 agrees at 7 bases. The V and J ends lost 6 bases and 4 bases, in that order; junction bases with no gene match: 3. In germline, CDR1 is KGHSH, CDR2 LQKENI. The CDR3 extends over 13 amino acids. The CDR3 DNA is TGTGCCAGCTCGCGGACAGGTAATCAGCCCCAGCATTTT. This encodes CASSRTGNQPQHF.

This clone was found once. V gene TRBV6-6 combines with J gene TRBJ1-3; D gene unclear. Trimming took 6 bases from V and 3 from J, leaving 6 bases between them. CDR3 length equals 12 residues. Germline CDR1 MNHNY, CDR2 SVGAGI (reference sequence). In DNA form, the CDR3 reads TGTGCCAGCAGCCCGTTTGGAAACACCATATATTTT. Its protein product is CASSPFGNTIYF.

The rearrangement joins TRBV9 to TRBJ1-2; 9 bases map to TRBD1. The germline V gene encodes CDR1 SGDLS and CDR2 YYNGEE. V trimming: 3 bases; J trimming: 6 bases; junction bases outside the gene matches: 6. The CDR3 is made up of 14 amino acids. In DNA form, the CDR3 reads TGTGCCAGCAGCGGGAACAGGGGGCCCAATGGCTACACCTTC. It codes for CASSGNRGPNGYTF.

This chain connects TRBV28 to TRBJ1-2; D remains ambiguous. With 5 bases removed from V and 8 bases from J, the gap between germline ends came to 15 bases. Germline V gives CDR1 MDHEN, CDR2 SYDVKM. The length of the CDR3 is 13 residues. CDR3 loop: CASSPREGGGYTF. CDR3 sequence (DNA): TGTGCCAGCAGTCCTAGGGAGGGTGGAGGCTACACCTTC.

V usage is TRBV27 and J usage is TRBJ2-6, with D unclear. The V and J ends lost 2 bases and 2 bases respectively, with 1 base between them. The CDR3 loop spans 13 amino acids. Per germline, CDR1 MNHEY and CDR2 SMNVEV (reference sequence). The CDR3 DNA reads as TGTGCCAGCAGTTTAGCTGGGGCCAACGTCCTGACTTTC. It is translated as CASSLAGANVLTF. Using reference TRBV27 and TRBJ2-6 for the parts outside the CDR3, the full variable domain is EAQVTQNPRYLITVTGKKLTVTCSQNMNHEYMSWYRQDPGLGLRQIYYSMNVEVTDKGDVPEGYKVSRKEKRNFPLILESPSPNQTSLYFCASSLAGANVLTFGAGSRLTVL.

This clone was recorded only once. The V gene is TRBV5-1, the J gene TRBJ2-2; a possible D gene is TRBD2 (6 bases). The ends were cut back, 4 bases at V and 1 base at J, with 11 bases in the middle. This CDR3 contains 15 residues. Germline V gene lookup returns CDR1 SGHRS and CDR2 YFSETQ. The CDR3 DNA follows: TGCGCCAGCAGCATCCCCGGGAGGAACACCGGGGAGCTGTTTTTT. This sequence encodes CASSIPGRNTGELFF.

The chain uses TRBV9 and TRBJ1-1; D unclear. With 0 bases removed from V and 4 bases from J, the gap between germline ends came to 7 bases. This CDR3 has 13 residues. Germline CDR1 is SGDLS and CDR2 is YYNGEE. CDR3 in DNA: TGTGCCAGCAGCGTAGCGAGTAGCACTGAAGCTTTCTTT. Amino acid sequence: CASSVASSTEAFF.

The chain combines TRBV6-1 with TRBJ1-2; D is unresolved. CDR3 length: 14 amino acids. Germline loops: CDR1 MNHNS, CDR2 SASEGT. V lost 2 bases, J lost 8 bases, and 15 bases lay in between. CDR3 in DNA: TGTGCCAGCAGTGAAAACTCCCCGGGCAGAGGCTACACCTTC. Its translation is CASSENSPGRGYTF.

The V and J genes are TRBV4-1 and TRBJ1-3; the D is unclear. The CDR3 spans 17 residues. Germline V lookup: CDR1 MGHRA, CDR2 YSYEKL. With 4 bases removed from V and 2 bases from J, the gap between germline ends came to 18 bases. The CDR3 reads CASSPWARGTPGNTIYF. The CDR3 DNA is TGCGCCAGCAGCCCCTGGGCTCGGGGAACGCCTGGAAACACCATATATTTT.

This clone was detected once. This CDR3 is CASSSTRYNEQFF. Written as DNA, the CDR3 is TGTGCCAGCAGCTCGACTAGGTACAATGAGCAGTTCTTC. The chain is built from TRBV5-6 and TRBJ2-1; possibly TRBD2 for D (6 bases). Germline-derived CDR1 and CDR2 are SGHDT and YYEEEE. The CDR3 spans 13 residues. The V gene lost 3 bases and the J gene lost 4 bases, with 8 bases spanning the gap.

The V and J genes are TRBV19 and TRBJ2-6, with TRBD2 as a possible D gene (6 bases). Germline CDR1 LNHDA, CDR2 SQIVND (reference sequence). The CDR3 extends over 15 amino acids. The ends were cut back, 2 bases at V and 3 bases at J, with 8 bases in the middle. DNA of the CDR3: TGTGCCAGTAGTATAAGGAGGGGTGGGGCCAACGTCCTGACTTTC. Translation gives CASSIRRGGANVLTF. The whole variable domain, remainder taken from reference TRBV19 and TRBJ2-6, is DGGITQSPKYLFRKEGQNVTLSCEQNLNHDAMYWYRQDPGQGLRLIYYSQIVNDFQKGDIAEGYSVSREKKESFPLTVTSAQKNPTAFYLCASSIRRGGANVLTFGAGSRLTVL.